The 21 T cell receptor beta chains given below trace back to one sample, sequenced in a study of T cell repertoires in cytomegalovirus infection. TCRdb called the reads again in MiXCR, with one record for every CDR3 protein. The table lists fewer than 350,000 distinct CDR3 sequences, roughly 28% of them singletons. No antigen is known for these receptors. Source: cultured PBMCs, taken from culture after CMV antigen stimulation. The receptors here all came from a human donor in good health (CMV status not recorded). Some clones in this sample may be carry-over from other donors' samples.

This clonotype has just a few counts. The genes are TRBV7-9 and TRBJ2-7; D may be TRBD2 (5 bases). The CDR3 covers 15 residues. Germline V lookup: CDR1 SEHNR, CDR2 FQNEAQ (reference sequence). With 0 bases removed from V and 6 bases from J, the gap between germline ends came to 15 bases. The DNA for the CDR3 is TGTGCCAGCAGCTTAGCAGGCACCGAAGGGAGCGAGCAGTACTTC. It is translated as CASSLAGTEGSEQYF.

CDR3 DNA: TGTGCCAGCAGCAGACTCCCTTTGGTGGGGGGCAATCAGCCCCAGCATTTT. This translates into CASSRLPLVGGNQPQHF. The chain couples TRBV7-2 to TRBJ1-5; TRBD1 might be the D (5 bases). V lost 5 bases and J lost 2, with 19 bases in between. The germline V gene encodes CDR1 SGHTA and CDR2 FQGNSA. This CDR3 has 17 residues.

This sequence joins TRBV25-1 and TRBJ1-2, with 10 positions matching TRBD1. With V trimmed by 2 bases and J by 6 bases, 6 bases remained unmatched. The CDR3 is made up of 15 amino acids. CDR1 MGHDK and CDR2 SYGVNS come from the germline V gene. The CDR3 region is CASSEMTGGGNGYTF. The CDR3 nucleotides read TGTGCCAGCAGTGAAATGACAGGGGGCGGGAATGGCTACACCTTC.

This chain links TRBV7-2 with TRBJ2-3; TRBD2 aligns across 7 bases. Germline lookup yields CDR1 SGHTA and CDR2 FQGNSA. This CDR3 has 15 residues. J was trimmed by 2 bases and V by 4 bases; bases with no gene match: 6. The CDR3 DNA follows: TGTGCCAGCAGCTCACCCAGCGGGAACACAGATACGCAGTATTTT. Encoded protein: CASSSPSGNTDTQYF. The full variable domain, in which reference TRBV7-2 and TRBJ2-3 provide the parts outside the CDR3, is GAGVSQSPSNKVTEKGKDVELRCDPISGHTALYWYRQSLGQGLEFLIYFQGNSAPDKSGLPSDRFSAERTGGSVSTLTIQRTQQEDSAVYLCASSSPSGNTDTQYFGPGTRLTVL.

The rearrangement uses TRBV11-2 and TRBJ2-1; TRBD1 matches at 10 bases. This CDR3 is 15 amino acids long. The V and J ends lost 3 bases and 7 bases, in that order; junction bases with no gene match: 6. Germline CDR1 is SGHAT and CDR2 is FQNNGV. CDR3 DNA sequence: TGTGCCAGCAGCTTTTTAGGGACAGGGGTAAATGAGCAGTTCTTC. This encodes CASSFLGTGVNEQFF. Combining the CDR3 with reference TRBV11-2 and TRBJ2-1 gives the whole variable domain EAGVAQSPRYKIIEKRQSVAFWCNPISGHATLYWYQQILGQGPKLLIQFQNNGVVDDSQLPKDRFSAERLKGVDSTLKIQPAKLEDSAVYLCASSFLGTGVNEQFFGPGTRLTVL.

A few counts support this clonotype. The chain has TRBV19 and TRBJ1-2, with 12 positions matching TRBD1. The CDR3 spans 14 residues. Germline V gene lookup returns CDR1 LNHDA and CDR2 SQIVND (reference sequence). Trimming at V came to 6 bases and at J to 7 bases, leaving 6 bases not matched to a gene. The CDR3 sequence is CASSRGQGAGGYTF. Here the CDR3 DNA reads TGTGCCAGTAGCCGGGGACAGGGGGCCGGTGGCTACACCTTC.

V and J are TRBV6-5 and TRBJ1-2; 8 bases fit TRBD1. The trim removed 7 bases at V and 4 bases at J, leaving 8 bases unmatched. The germline gives CDR1 MNHEY, CDR2 SVGAGI. The CDR3 length is 14 residues. CDR3 sequence: CASNRQGRVYGYTF. The CDR3 coding sequence is TGTGCCAGCAACCGACAGGGGAGGGTCTATGGCTACACCTTC.

V gene TRBV7-8 combines with J gene TRBJ1-5; possibly TRBD1 for D (5 bases). This CDR3 has 14 amino acids. Germline V gene sequence: CDR1 SGHVS, CDR2 FQNEAQ. Trimming removed 2 bases from V and 8 bases from J, with 13 bases in between. The CDR3 DNA reads as TGTGCCAGCAGCTTAACCCCGAACAGGAAGCCCCAGCATTTT. Encoded protein: CASSLTPNRKPQHF.

This clonotype showed up just once. The chain is built from TRBV6-5 and TRBJ1-6; D is unresolved. The CDR3 loop spans 12 amino acids. Trimming left V 2 bases short and J 8 bases short, with 4 bases between. Germline CDR1 reads MNHEY; CDR2 reads SVGAGI. Here the CDR3 reads CASSYPDSPLHF. In nucleotides, the CDR3 is TGTGCCAGCAGTTACCCAGATTCACCCCTCCACTTT.

V usage is TRBV11-2 and J usage is TRBJ1-5; D ambiguous. V was clipped by 5 bases and J by 6 bases, with 11 bases between them. Germline V gene lookup returns CDR1 SGHAT and CDR2 FQNNGV. CDR3 length: 13 amino acids. The CDR3 sequence is CASSPGHIQPQHF. CDR3 coding DNA: TGTGCCAGCAGCCCCGGTCACATTCAGCCCCAGCATTTT. The complete variable domain, with remaining parts taken from reference TRBV11-2 and TRBJ1-5, reads EAGVAQSPRYKIIEKRQSVAFWCNPISGHATLYWYQQILGQGPKLLIQFQNNGVVDDSQLPKDRFSAERLKGVDSTLKIQPAKLEDSAVYLCASSPGHIQPQHFGDGTRLSIL.

The chain joins TRBV7-2 to TRBJ2-5; D is unclear. The CDR3 runs 14 residues. The V end was cut by 5 bases, the J end by 1 base, with 11 bases between. Germline CDR1 is SGHTA and CDR2 is FQGNSA. CDR3 loop: CASSLQAFQETQYF. CDR3 nucleotide sequence: TGTGCCAGCAGCCTCCAGGCCTTCCAAGAGACCCAGTACTTC.

This clonotype was seen a handful of times. The CDR3 spells CASSFGSQQETQYF. For the CDR3, the DNA is TGTGCCAGCAGCTTTGGTTCCCAGCAAGAGACCCAGTACTTC. This chain uses TRBV7-2 with TRBJ2-5, with unresolved D. The CDR3 has 14 amino acids. The germline gives CDR1 SGHTA, CDR2 FQGNSA. Trimming shortened V by 3 bases and J by 2 bases, and 10 bases separated the two germline ends.

This clonotype was detected ten times or more. The rearrangement links TRBV5-1 to TRBJ2-1; the D gene is possibly TRBD1 (6 bases). The germline V gene encodes CDR1 SGHRS and CDR2 YFSETQ. The CDR3 loop spans 14 amino acids. Between the trimmed V and J ends, which lost 4 bases and 9 bases, there was a span of 17 bases. For the CDR3, the DNA is TGCGCCAGCAGCCTAGGGGGAGCGACCTTTGAGCAGTTCTTC. It translates to CASSLGGATFEQFF.

The rearrangement links TRBV7-6 to TRBJ1-1, with no clear D. The CDR3 loop spans 14 amino acids. V was clipped by 0 bases and J by 4 bases, with 9 bases between them. Germline V gene sequence: CDR1 SGHVS, CDR2 FNYEAQ. The CDR3 nucleotides are TGTGCCAGCAGCTTAGCCACAGTTCCCACTGAAGCTTTCTTT. It translates to CASSLATVPTEAFF.

At least ten counts were recorded for this clonotype. This chain connects TRBV7-8 to TRBJ2-4, with 7 bases that match TRBD2. With V trimmed by 8 bases and J by 0 bases, 10 bases remained unmatched. CDR1 and CDR2 (germline): SGHVS, FQNEAQ. This CDR3 contains 16 residues. The CDR3 sequence is CASGQRAGLAKNIQYF. CDR3 nucleotide sequence: TGTGCCAGCGGGCAAAGAGCGGGACTAGCCAAAAACATTCAGTACTTC.

The table lists this clonotype with many counts. The chain combines TRBV7-3 with TRBJ1-2; D might be TRBD1 (5 bases). This CDR3 spans 13 amino acids. The ends were cut back, 2 bases at V and 6 bases at J, with 10 bases in the middle. Germline CDR1 is SGHTA and CDR2 is FQGTGA. The CDR3 bases are TGTGCCAGCAGCTTACAGGGAACGGATGGCTACACCTTC. Protein sequence: CASSLQGTDGYTF. Filled out from reference TRBV7-3 and TRBJ1-2, the complete variable domain reads GAGVSQTPSNKVTEKGKYVELRCDPISGHTALYWYRQSLGQGPEFLIYFQGTGAADDSGLPNDRFFAVRPEGSVSTLKIQRTERGDSAVYLCASSLQGTDGYTFGSGTRLTVV.

There are a few counts of this clonotype. This sequence joins TRBV5-1 and TRBJ2-1; 7 nucleotides agree with TRBD2. The CDR3 is 15 residues long. V shed 2 bases and J 4 bases; nucleotides not matched to a gene: 6. The V gene's germline CDR1 is SGHRS and CDR2 YFSETQ. The CDR3 DNA follows: TGCGCCAGCAGCTTTGTCGGGGAGGGATACAATGAGCAGTTCTTC. It is translated as CASSFVGEGYNEQFF. The whole variable domain, filled in from reference TRBV5-1 and TRBJ2-1, reads KAGVTQTPRYLIKTRGQQVTLSCSPISGHRSVSWYQQTPGQGLQFLFEYFSETQRNKGNFPGRFSGRQFSNSRSEMNVSTLELGDSALYLCASSFVGEGYNEQFFGPGTRLTVL.

V usage is TRBV6-1 and J usage is TRBJ2-3; 11 bases map to TRBD2. Germline CDR1 is MNHNS and CDR2 is SASEGT. The CDR3 length is 16 residues. After removal of 6 bases from V and 3 bases from J, the junction contained 8 bases not matched to a gene. CDR3 bases: TGTGCCAGCAGCCCCACCAGACTAGCGGGAACAGATACGCAGTATTTT. As protein: CASSPTRLAGTDTQYF.

In its sample, this clonotype was seen a few times. The chain joins TRBV19 to TRBJ1-6; D is possibly TRBD1 (5 bases). There are 15 residues in the CDR3. The ends were cut back, 6 bases at V and 5 bases at J, with 14 bases in the middle. In germline, CDR1 is LNHDA, CDR2 SQIVND (reference sequence). CDR3 amino acids: CASRTGRYNNSPLHF. CDR3 DNA sequence: TGTGCCAGTAGAACGGGACGGTATAATAATTCACCCCTCCACTTT.

This sequence joins TRBV5-1 and TRBJ1-5; 10 nucleotides align to TRBD1. This CDR3 contains 15 residues. Germline V lookup: CDR1 SGHRS, CDR2 YFSETQ. V lost 4 bases, J lost 5 bases, and 6 bases stayed unmatched. CDR3 sequence: CASSPGTGVYQPQHF. Written as DNA, the CDR3 is TGCGCCAGCAGCCCCGGGACAGGGGTTTATCAGCCCCAGCATTTT. The full variable domain, completed using reference TRBV5-1 and TRBJ1-5, is KAGVTQTPRYLIKTRGQQVTLSCSPISGHRSVSWYQQTPGQGLQFLFEYFSETQRNKGNFPGRFSGRQFSNSRSEMNVSTLELGDSALYLCASSPGTGVYQPQHFGDGTRLSIL.

This clonotype was detected a few times. The chain carries TRBV7-9 and TRBJ2-7; TRBD2 is a possible D gene (5 bases). CDR3 size: 12 residues. Trimming took off 5 bases at V and 5 bases at J, with 10 bases between the two ends. Looked up from germline, CDR1 is SEHNR and CDR2 is FQNEAQ (reference sequence). CDR3 in DNA: TGTGCCAGCAGCACCCACGGGGACGAGCAGTACTTC. Protein sequence: CASSTHGDEQYF.